This T cell receptor (beta chain) stems from a study of blood T cells in healthy people across ages. CDR3 length: 16 residues. Looked up from germline, CDR1 is LGHNA and CDR2 is YNFKEQ. Per-sample PBMC isolation yielded at least 6.5 million cells. Through a sample-barcoded 5' primer and a J-beta primer mix, a second PCR was run for roughly 7 to 12 cycles. TCRdb fed the 5' RACE reads into MiXCR, producing one record per CDR3 protein. The data show 910,000 or so distinct CDR3 sequences, 51% seen once. Concerning this clonotype: Its antigen is undetermined.

Regarding the study as a whole: Naive CD4+ cells and diversity were both higher in long-lived donors than in aged donors.

The receptor was derived from a woman aged 60-75 years in good health. V usage is TRBV4-2 and J usage is TRBJ2-5; 13 bases line up with TRBD2. Gene TRBJ2-7 matches the end of the DNA better, so the J call may be wrong. Sequencing used blood. Written as DNA, the CDR3 is TGTGCCAGCAGCCAAAGCCCACTAGCGGGAGGGCACGAGCAGTACTTC. Protein sequence: CASSQSPLAGGHEQYF.